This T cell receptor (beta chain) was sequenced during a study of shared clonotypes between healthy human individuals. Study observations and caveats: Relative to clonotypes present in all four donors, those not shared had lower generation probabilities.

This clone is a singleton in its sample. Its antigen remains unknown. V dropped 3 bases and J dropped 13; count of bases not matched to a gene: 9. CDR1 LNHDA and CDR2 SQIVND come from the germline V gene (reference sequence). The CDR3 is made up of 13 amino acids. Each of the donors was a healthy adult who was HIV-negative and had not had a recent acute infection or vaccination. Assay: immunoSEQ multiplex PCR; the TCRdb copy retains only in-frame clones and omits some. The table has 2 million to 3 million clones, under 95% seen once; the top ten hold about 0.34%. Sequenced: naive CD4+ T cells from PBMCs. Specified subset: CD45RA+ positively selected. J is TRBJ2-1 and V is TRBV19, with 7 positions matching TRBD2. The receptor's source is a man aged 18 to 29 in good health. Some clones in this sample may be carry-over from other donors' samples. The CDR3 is CASSIVVGGPQFF. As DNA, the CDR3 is TGTGCCAGTAGTATTGTAGTGGGAGGGCCTCAGTTCTTC.